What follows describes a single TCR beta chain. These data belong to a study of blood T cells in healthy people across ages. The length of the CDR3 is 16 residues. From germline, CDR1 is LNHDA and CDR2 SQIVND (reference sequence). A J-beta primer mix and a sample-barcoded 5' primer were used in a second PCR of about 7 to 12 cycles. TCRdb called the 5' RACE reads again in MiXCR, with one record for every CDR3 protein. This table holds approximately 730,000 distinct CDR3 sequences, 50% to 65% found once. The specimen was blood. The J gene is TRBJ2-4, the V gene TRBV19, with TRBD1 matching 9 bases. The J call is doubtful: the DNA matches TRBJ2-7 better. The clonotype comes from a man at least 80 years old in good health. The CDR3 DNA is TGTGCCAGTAGTATAGACGGGACAGGGAGCGGGTACGAGCAGTACTTC. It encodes CASSIDGTGSGYEQYF.